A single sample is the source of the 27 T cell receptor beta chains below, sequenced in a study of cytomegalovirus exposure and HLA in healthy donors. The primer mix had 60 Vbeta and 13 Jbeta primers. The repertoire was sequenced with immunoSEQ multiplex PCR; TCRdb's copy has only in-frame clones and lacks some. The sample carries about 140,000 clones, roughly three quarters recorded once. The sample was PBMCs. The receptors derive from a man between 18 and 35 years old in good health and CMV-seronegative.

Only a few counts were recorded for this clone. CDR3 bases: TGCGCCAGCAGCTTGGCGCAGGGGGCCTACGAGCAGTACTTC. Translated: CASSLAQGAYEQYF. The V gene is TRBV5-1, the J gene TRBJ2-7; 7 bases map to TRBD1. Unmatched junction bases numbered 2, after V lost 0 bases and J lost 2 bases. CDR3 size: 14 residues. The germline gives CDR1 SGHRS, CDR2 YFSETQ. The full variable domain, completed using reference TRBV5-1 and TRBJ2-7, is KAGVTQTPRYLIKTRGQQVTLSCSPISGHRSVSWYQQTPGQGLQFLFEYFSETQRNKGNFPGRFSGRQFSNSRSEMNVSTLELGDSALYLCASSLAQGAYEQYFGPGTRLTVT.

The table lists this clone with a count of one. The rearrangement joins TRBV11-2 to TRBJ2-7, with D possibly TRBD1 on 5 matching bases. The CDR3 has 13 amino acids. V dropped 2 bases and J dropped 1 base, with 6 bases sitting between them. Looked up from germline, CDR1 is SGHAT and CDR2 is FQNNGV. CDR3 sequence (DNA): TGTGCCAGCAGCTTACAGGGATCCTACGAGCAGTACTTC. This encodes CASSLQGSYEQYF. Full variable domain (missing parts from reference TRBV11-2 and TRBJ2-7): EAGVAQSPRYKIIEKRQSVAFWCNPISGHATLYWYQQILGQGPKLLIQFQNNGVVDDSQLPKDRFSAERLKGVDSTLKIQPAKLEDSAVYLCASSLQGSYEQYFGPGTRLTVT.

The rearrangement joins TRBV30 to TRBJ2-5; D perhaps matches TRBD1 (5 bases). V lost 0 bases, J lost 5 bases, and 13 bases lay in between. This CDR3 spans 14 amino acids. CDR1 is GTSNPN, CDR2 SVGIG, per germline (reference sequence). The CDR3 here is CAWSVLGRGETQYF. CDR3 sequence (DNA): TGTGCCTGGAGTGTACTGGGGCGCGGCGAGACCCAGTACTTC.

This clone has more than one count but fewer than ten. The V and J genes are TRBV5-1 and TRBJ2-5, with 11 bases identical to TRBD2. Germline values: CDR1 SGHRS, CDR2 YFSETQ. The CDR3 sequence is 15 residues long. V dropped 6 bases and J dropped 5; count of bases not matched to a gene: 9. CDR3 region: CASKLAGERRETQYF. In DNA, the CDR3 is TGCGCCAGCAAACTAGCGGGAGAACGTCGGGAGACCCAGTACTTC.

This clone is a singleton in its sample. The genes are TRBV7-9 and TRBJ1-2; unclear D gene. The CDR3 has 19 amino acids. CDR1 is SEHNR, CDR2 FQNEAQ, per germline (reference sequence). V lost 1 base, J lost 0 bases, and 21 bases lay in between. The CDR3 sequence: CASSLGDGSSPIANYGYTF. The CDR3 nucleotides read TGTGCCAGCAGCTTAGGTGACGGCAGTAGCCCGATAGCTAACTATGGCTACACCTTC.

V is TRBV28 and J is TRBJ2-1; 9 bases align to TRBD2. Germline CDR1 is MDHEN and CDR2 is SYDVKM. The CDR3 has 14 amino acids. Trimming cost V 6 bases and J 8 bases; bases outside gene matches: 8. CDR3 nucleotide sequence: TGTGCCAGCAGCTGGCTAGCGGGATTACATGAGCAGTTCTTC. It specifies CASSWLAGLHEQFF.

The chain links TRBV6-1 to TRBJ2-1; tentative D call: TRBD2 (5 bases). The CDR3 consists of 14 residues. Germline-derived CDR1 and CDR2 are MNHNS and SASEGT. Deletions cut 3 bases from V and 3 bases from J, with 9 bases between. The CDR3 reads CASSDLDFYNEQFF. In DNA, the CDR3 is TGTGCCAGCAGTGATTTGGACTTCTACAATGAGCAGTTCTTC.

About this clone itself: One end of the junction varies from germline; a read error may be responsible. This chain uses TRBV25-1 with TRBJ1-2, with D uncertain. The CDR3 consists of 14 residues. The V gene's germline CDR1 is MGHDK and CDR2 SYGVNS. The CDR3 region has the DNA TGTGCCAGCAGTGAAAGTCTAGTAAACTATGACTACACCTTC. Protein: CASSESLVNYDYTF.

The CDR3 sequence is CASSQDWWEGSTDTQYF. The DNA of the CDR3 is TGCGCCAGCAGCCAAGATTGGTGGGAGGGGAGCACAGATACGCAGTATTTT. The chain is built from TRBV4-1 and TRBJ2-3; 7 bases map to TRBD2. The V segment lost 0 bases and the J segment 0 bases; nucleotides outside the gene matches: 6. Germline V gene sequence: CDR1 MGHRA, CDR2 YSYEKL. The CDR3 runs to 17 residues.

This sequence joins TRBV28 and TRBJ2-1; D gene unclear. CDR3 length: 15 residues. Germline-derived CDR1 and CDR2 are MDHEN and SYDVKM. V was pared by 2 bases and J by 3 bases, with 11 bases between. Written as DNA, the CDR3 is TGTGCCAGCAGTTTACAACAGCCCAACTACAATGAGCAGTTCTTC. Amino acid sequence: CASSLQQPNYNEQFF.

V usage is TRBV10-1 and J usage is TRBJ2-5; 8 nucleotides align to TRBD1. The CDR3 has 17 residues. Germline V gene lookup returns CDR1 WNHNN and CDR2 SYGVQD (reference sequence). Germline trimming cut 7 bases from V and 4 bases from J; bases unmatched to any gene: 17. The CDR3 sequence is CASTTKQGVEGRETQYF. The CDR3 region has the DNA TGCGCCAGCACCACCAAACAGGGGGTTGAGGGGAGAGAGACCCAGTACTTC.

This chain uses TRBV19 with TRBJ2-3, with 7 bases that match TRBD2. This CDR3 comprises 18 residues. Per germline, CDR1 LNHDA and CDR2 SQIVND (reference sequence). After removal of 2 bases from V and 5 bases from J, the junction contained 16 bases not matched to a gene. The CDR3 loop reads CASSIPRGGGSRLDTQYF. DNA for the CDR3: TGTGCCAGTAGTATACCCCGAGGAGGCGGGAGTCGGTTAGATACGCAGTATTTT.

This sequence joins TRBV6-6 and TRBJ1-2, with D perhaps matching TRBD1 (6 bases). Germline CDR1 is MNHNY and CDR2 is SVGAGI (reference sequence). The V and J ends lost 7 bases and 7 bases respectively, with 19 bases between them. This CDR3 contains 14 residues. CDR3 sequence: CASIDRAGAFGYTF. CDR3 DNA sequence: TGTGCCAGCATCGATCGGGCGGGGGCCTTTGGCTACACCTTC.

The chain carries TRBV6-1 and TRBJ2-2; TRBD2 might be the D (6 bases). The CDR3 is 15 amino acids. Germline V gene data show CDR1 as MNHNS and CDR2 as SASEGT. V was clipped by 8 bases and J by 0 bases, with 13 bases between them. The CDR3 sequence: CASAGLLPNTGELFF. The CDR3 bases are TGTGCCAGCGCGGGGCTACTTCCGAACACCGGGGAGCTGTTTTTT.

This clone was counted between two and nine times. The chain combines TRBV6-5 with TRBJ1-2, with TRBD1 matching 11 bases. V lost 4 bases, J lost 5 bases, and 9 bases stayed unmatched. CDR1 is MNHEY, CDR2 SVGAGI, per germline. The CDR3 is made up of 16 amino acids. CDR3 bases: TGTGCCAGCAGTTGGACAGGGGGCGCGAGCGGGTATGGCTACACCTTC. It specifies CASSWTGGASGYGYTF.

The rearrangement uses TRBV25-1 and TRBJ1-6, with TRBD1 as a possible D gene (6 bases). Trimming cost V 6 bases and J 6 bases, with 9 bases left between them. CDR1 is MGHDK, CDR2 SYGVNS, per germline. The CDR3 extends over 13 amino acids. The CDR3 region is CASRGHTNSPLHF. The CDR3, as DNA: TGTGCCAGCAGGGGACACACTAATTCACCCCTCCACTTT.

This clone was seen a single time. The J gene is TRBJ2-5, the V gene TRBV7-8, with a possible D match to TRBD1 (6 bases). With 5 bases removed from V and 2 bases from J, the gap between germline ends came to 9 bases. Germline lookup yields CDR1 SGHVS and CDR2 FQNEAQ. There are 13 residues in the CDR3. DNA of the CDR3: TGTGCCAGCAGCGCGGACAGACAAGAGACCCAGTACTTC. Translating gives CASSADRQETQYF.

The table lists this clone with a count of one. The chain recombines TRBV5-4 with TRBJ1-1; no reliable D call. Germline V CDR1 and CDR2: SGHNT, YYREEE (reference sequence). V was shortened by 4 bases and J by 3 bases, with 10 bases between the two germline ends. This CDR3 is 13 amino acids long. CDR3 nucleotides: TGTGCCAGCAGCCGAACAATATACACTGAAGCTTTCTTT. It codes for CASSRTIYTEAFF. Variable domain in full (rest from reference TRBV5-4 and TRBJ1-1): ETGVTQSPTHLIKTRGQQVTLRCSSQSGHNTVSWYQQALGQGPQFIFQYYREEENGRGNFPPRFSGLQFPNYSSELNVNALELDDSALYLCASSRTIYTEAFFGQGTRLTVV.

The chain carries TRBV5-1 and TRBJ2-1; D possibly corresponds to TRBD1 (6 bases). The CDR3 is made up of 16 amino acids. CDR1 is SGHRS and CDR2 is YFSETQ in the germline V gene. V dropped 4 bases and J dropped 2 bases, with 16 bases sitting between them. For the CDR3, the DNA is TGCGCCAGCAGCCTTACAGGGATCCCCACCTACAATGAGCAGTTCTTC. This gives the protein CASSLTGIPTYNEQFF. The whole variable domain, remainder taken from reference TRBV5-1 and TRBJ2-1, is KAGVTQTPRYLIKTRGQQVTLSCSPISGHRSVSWYQQTPGQGLQFLFEYFSETQRNKGNFPGRFSGRQFSNSRSEMNVSTLELGDSALYLCASSLTGIPTYNEQFFGPGTRLTVL.

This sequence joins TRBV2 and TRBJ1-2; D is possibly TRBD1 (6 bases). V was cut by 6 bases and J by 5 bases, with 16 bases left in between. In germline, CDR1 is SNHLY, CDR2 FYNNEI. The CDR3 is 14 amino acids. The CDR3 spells CASRGQTNVYGYTF. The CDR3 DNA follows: TGTGCCAGCAGAGGACAGACTAACGTTTATGGCTACACCTTC. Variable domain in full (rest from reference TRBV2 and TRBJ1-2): EPEVTQTPSHQVTQMGQEVILRCVPISNHLYFYWYRQILGQKVEFLVSFYNNEISEKSEIFDDQFSVERPDGSNFTLKIRSTKLEDSAMYFCASRGQTNVYGYTFGSGTRLTVV.

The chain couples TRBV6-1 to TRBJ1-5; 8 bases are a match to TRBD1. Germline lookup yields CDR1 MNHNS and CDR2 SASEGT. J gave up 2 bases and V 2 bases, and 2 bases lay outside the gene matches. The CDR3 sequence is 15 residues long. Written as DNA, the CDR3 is TGTGCCAGCAGTGAATCGACAGGGGGCAATCAGCCCCAGCATTTT. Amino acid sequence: CASSESTGGNQPQHF.

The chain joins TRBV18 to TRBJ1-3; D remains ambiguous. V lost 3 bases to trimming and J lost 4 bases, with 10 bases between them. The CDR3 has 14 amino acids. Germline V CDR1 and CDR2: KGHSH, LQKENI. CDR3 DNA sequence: TGTGCCAGCTCACCCCAAGGAGGGGGAAACACCATATATTTT. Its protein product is CASSPQGGGNTIYF. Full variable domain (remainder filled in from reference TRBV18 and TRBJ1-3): NAGVMQNPRHLVRRRGQEARLRCSPMKGHSHVYWYRQLPEEGLKFMVYLQKENIIDESGMPKERFSAEFPKEGPSILRIQQVVRGDSAAYFCASSPQGGGNTIYFGEGSWLTVV.

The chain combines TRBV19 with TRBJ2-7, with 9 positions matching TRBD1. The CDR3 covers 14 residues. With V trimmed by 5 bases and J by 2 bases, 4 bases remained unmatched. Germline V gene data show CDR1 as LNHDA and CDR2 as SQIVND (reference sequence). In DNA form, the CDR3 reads TGTGCCAGTAGTCCCCGACAGGGGGCCTACGAGCAGTACTTC. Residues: CASSPRQGAYEQYF. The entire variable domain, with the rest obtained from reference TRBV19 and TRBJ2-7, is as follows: DGGITQSPKYLFRKEGQNVTLSCEQNLNHDAMYWYRQDPGQGLRLIYYSQIVNDFQKGDIAEGYSVSREKKESFPLTVTSAQKNPTAFYLCASSPRQGAYEQYFGPGTRLTVT.

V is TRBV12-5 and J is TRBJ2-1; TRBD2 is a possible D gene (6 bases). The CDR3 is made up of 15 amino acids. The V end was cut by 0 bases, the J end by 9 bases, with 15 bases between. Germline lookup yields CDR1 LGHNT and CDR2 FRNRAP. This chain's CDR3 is CASGLVRGRLVEQFF. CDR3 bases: TGTGCTAGTGGTTTGGTACGAGGGCGACTAGTTGAGCAGTTCTTC.

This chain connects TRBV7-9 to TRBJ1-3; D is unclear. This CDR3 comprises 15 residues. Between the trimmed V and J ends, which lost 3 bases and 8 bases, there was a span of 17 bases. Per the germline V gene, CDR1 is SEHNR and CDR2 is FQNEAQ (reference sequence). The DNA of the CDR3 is TGTGCCAGCAGCTTCGCGGGCGTGAGTGTGGACACCATATATTTT. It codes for CASSFAGVSVDTIYF.

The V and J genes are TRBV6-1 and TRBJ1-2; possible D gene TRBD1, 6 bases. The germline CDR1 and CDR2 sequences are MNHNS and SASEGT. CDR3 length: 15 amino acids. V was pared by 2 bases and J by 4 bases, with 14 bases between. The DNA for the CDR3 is TGTGCCAGCAGTGAAACCCGGACAGCAACCTATGGCTACACCTTC. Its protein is CASSETRTATYGYTF.

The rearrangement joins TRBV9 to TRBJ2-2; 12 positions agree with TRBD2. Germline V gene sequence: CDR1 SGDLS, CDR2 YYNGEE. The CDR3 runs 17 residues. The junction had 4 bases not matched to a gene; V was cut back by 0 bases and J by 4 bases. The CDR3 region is CASSVASGGAGTGELFF. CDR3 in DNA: TGTGCCAGCAGCGTAGCTAGCGGGGGGGCCGGCACCGGGGAGCTGTTTTTT.